The 2 T cell receptor beta chains below were found in one sample sequenced in a study of memory CD4+ T cells and cytomegalovirus serostatus. Single viable CD3+CD4+CD8-CD45RO+ cells were sorted as the memory CD4+ T cells. Generated by immunoSEQ multiplex PCR, the TCRdb table keeps only in-frame clones and is missing some. The table includes 25,000 to 30,000 clones, around 75% detected once. The sample taken for sequencing was memory CD4+ T cells from blood. Source of these receptors: an adult in good health and CMV-seronegative.

The chain recombines TRBV7-9 with TRBJ1-2; unclear D gene. V was trimmed by 5 bases and J by 0 bases, leaving 4 bases between them. This CDR3 contains 12 residues. Looked up from germline, CDR1 is SEHNR and CDR2 is FQNEAQ (reference sequence). CDR3 loop: CASSGTNYGYTF. CDR3 DNA sequence: TGTGCCAGCAGCGGAACTAACTATGGCTACACCTTC.

This clone was detected a few times. CDR3 nucleotide sequence: TGTGCCAGCAGTACCGCAGGACAATCCTACAATGAGCAGTTCTTC. It specifies CASSTAGQSYNEQFF. The chain couples TRBV6-1 to TRBJ2-1; D perhaps matches TRBD1 (5 bases). Trimming took off 5 bases at V and 1 base at J, with 12 bases between the two ends. The germline CDR1 and CDR2 sequences are MNHNS and SASEGT. There are 15 residues in the CDR3.